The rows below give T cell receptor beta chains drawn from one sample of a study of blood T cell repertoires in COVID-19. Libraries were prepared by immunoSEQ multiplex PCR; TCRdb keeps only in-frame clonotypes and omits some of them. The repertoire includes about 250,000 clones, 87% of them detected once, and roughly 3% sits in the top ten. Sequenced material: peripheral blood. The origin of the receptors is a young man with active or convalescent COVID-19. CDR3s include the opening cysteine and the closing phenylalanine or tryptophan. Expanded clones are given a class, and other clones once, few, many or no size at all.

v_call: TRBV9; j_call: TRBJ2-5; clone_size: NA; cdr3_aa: CASSNSPFGDPETQYF
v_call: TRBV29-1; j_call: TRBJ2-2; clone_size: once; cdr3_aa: CSAGQGPTGELFF
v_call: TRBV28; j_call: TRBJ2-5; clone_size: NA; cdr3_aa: CASIGRGPGETQYF
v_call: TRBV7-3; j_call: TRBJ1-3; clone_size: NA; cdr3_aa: CASSLTLRGSAGNTMYF
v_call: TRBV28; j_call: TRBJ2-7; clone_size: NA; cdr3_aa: CASTLRTGRAYEQYF
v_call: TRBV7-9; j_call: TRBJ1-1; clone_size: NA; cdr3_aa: CASSANQGLTEAFF
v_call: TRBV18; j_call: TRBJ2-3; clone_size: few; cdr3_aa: CASSPKDPGFTDTQYF
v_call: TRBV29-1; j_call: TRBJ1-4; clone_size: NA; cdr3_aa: CSVDEATNEKLFF
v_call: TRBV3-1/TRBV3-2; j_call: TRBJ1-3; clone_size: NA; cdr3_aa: CASSQDLSSGNTIYF
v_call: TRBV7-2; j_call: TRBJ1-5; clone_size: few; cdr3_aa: CASSLVQGPIQPQHF
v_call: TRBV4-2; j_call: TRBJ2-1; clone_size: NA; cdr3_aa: CASSQGPAGSYNEQFF
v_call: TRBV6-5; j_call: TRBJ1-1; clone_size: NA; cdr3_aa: CASRPPTGHTEAFF
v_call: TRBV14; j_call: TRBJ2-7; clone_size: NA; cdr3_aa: CASSLRSGTATYEQYF
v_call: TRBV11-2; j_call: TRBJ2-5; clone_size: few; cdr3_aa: CASSPWGNIQETQYF
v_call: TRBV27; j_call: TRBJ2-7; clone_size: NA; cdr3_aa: CASSLSTTTYEQYF
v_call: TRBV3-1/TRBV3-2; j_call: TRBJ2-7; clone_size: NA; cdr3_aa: CASLSREGSIPPDYEQYF
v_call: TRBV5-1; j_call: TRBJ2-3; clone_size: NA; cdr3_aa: CASSLESSSAANTQYF
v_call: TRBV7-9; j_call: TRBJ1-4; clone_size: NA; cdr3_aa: CASSLGDTGGGEKLFF
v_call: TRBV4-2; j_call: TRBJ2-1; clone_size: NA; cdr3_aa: CASSQEGLRSSYNEQFF
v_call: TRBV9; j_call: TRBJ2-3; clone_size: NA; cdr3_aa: CASSRGGSTDTQYF
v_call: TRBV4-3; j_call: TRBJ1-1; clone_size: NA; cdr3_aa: CASSQGSRGMNTEAFF
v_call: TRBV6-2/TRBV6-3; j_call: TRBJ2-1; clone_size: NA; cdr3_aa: CASSYESGRSSYNEQFF
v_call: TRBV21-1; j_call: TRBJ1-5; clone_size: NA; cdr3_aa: CASSLIPAGGIPLNQPQHF
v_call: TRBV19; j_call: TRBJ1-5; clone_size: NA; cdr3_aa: CASSTMGGSGNQPQHF
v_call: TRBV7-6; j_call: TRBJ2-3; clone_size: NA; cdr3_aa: CASSLALAGGTDTQYF
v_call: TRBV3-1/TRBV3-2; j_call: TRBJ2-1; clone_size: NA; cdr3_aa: CASSQENGRGPFYNEQFF
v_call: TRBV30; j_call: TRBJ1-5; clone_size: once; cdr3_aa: CAWSDLGGIGEPQHF